In this sample, the clone carrying this TCR beta chain turned up many times. Antigen specificity is unknown. The V and J ends lost 4 bases and 5 bases, in that order; junction bases with no gene match: 15. There are 18 residues in the CDR3. Germline V gene sequence: CDR1 KGHSH, CDR2 LQKENI. The data stem from a study of early T cells in non-severe SARS-CoV-2 infection. Turning to the study itself: The chains were unpaired, and the sequenced material was bulk RNA from unsorted whole blood.

Each cDNA molecule carried a unique molecular identifier. One entry per CDR3 protein, called by TCRdb with MiXCR from the 5' RACE reads. The sample lists 30,000 to 40,000 distinct CDR3 sequences, about 9.9% occurring once. Regarding the study as a whole: CD4 and private specificities were missed by VDJdb matching, which favored anti-spike CD8 responses.

The source material was whole blood. V and J are TRBV18 and TRBJ1-3; TRBD1 agrees at 9 bases. This receptor was taken from an adult who was a healthcare worker with PCR-confirmed SARS-CoV-2 infection or an uninfected control (not recorded which). The CDR3 region has the DNA TGTGCCAGCTCACAGACCGGGACAGGGACCATGTTCCGAAACACCATATATTTT. Amino acid sequence: CASSQTGTGTMFRNTIYF.